The 11 T cell receptor beta chains reported below all come from one sample, sequenced in a study of blood T cell repertoires in COVID-19. Profiling relied on immunoSEQ multiplex PCR, and the TCRdb table lists in-frame clones only, not all of them. The sample has under 85,000 clones, around nine tenths seen once. The specimen was peripheral blood. Receptor source: a woman aged 80 or older with active or convalescent COVID-19.

The chain carries TRBV19 and TRBJ1-5; 8 bases are shared with TRBD1. The V and J ends lost 5 bases and 0 bases, in that order; junction bases with no gene match: 12. In germline, CDR1 is LNHDA, CDR2 SQIVND (reference sequence). This CDR3 has 18 residues. CDR3: CASSLRPGQDYSNQPQHF. The CDR3 DNA reads TGTGCCAGTAGTCTTCGGCCGGGACAGGACTATAGCAATCAGCCCCAGCATTTT. The variable domain in full, with the rest retrieved from reference TRBV19 and TRBJ1-5, is DGGITQSPKYLFRKEGQNVTLSCEQNLNHDAMYWYRQDPGQGLRLIYYSQIVNDFQKGDIAEGYSVSREKKESFPLTVTSAQKNPTAFYLCASSLRPGQDYSNQPQHFGDGTRLSIL.

The rearrangement uses TRBV2 and TRBJ2-7, with a tentative D call TRBD2 (5 bases). Germline CDR1 and CDR2: SNHLY and FYNNEI. The CDR3 has 12 amino acids. The V end was cut by 5 bases, the J end by 6 bases, with 11 bases between. DNA for the CDR3: TGTGCCAGCAGTCGGAGGCCCGGCGAGCAGTACTTC. Translation: CASSRRPGEQYF.

The chain uses TRBV3-1 (or the pseudogene TRBV3-2) and TRBJ2-2; TRBD2 aligns across 7 bases. The CDR3 covers 13 residues. J was trimmed by 7 bases and V by 5 bases; bases with no gene match: 4. Germline V lookup: CDR1 LGHDT, CDR2 YNNKEL (reference sequence). The CDR3 sequence is CASSRLAGGELFF. The CDR3 coding sequence is TGTGCCAGCAGCAGACTAGCCGGCGGGGAGCTGTTTTTT.

V gene TRBV21-1 combines with J gene TRBJ2-3; TRBD1, as called in the table, went unchecked against the DNA. TRBV21-1 is a recognized pseudogene. This CDR3 has 18 amino acids. In DNA form, the CDR3 reads TGTGCCAGCAACCATACTTTGACAGGGAACAAGCCTACAGATACGCAGTATTTT. This encodes CASNHTLTGNKPTDTQYF.

The chain uses TRBV5-1 and TRBJ1-5; TRBD1 aligns across 7 bases. This CDR3 comprises 18 residues. After removal of 3 bases from V and 3 bases from J, the junction contained 15 bases not matched to a gene. Germline CDR1 is SGHRS and CDR2 is YFSETQ. The CDR3 loop reads CASSYFPSGQSNNQPQHF. In DNA, the CDR3 is TGCGCCAGCAGCTATTTTCCCTCGGGACAGTCCAACAATCAGCCCCAGCATTTT.

CDR3: CASSATSTDTQYF. The CDR3 DNA reads as TGTGCCAGCAGCGCTACGAGCACAGATACGCAGTATTTT. This chain connects TRBV9 to TRBJ2-3; D remains unclear. The germline V and J ends were trimmed by 3 bases and 0 bases, with 5 bases remaining between them. The CDR3 extends over 13 amino acids. Germline values: CDR1 SGDLS, CDR2 YYNGEE.

A single count supports this clone. The V call is TRBV28, the J call TRBJ1-5; D gene uncertain. The CDR3 covers 14 residues. Trimming shortened V by 5 bases and J by 5 bases, and 13 bases separated the two germline ends. The germline gives CDR1 MDHEN, CDR2 SYDVKM. CDR3 in amino acids: CASSIRREYQPQHF. The CDR3 DNA is TGTGCCAGCAGTATTAGACGGGAATATCAGCCCCAGCATTTT.

V is TRBV5-1 and J is TRBJ2-7, with 7 bases identical to TRBD1. The germline V gene has CDR1 SGHRS and CDR2 YFSETQ. CDR3 size: 14 residues. Germline trimming cut 4 bases from V and 0 bases from J; bases unmatched to any gene: 4. The CDR3 spells CASSPGQNSYEQYF. The CDR3 region has the DNA TGCGCCAGCAGCCCGGGACAGAACTCCTACGAGCAGTACTTC.

This clone showed up just a few times. The chain links TRBV4-1 to TRBJ2-7, with D unresolved. Trimming left V 0 bases short and J 5 bases short, with 17 bases between. The CDR3 totals 16 residues. Germline loops: CDR1 MGHRA, CDR2 YSYEKL. The CDR3 sequence is CASSQDLIKTANEQYF. In nucleotides, the CDR3 is TGCGCCAGCAGCCAAGATCTGATAAAAACAGCCAACGAGCAGTACTTC.

The chain recombines TRBV6-6 with TRBJ1-2; D remains ambiguous. V dropped 6 bases and J dropped 6 bases, with 17 bases sitting between them. The CDR3 has 14 residues. Germline loops: CDR1 MNHNY, CDR2 SVGAGI (reference sequence). CDR3 sequence reads: CASSLQAVGNGYTF. The CDR3 region has the DNA TGTGCCAGCAGCCTTCAAGCCGTCGGGAATGGCTACACCTTC.

The gene calls are TRBV18 and TRBJ2-7; 9 positions match TRBD2. Germline V gives CDR1 KGHSH, CDR2 LQKENI. The CDR3 consists of 15 residues. Trimming took 3 bases from V and 3 from J; bases not matched to a gene: 6. The DNA of the CDR3 is TGTGCCAGCTCACCGAGTAGCGGGGGTTACTACGAGCAGTACTTC. The encoded protein is CASSPSSGGYYEQYF. The entire variable domain, with the rest obtained from reference TRBV18 and TRBJ2-7, is as follows: NAGVMQNPRHLVRRRGQEARLRCSPMKGHSHVYWYRQLPEEGLKFMVYLQKENIIDESGMPKERFSAEFPKEGPSILRIQQVVRGDSAAYFCASSPSSGGYYEQYFGPGTRLTVT.